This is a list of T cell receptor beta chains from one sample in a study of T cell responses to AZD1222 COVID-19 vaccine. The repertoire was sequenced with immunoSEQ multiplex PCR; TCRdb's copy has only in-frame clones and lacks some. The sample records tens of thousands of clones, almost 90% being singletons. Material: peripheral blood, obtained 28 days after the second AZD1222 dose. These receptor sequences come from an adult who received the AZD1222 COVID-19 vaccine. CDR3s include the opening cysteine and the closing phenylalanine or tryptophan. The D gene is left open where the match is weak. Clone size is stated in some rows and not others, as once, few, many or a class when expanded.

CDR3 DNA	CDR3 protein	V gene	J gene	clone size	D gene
TGTGCCAGCAGTTACTCGGGACTAGCGGGAGGTTGGGAGACCCAGTACTTC	CASSYSGLAGGWETQYF	TRBV6-2/TRBV6-3	TRBJ2-5	.	TRBD2
TGCAGTGCTAGTAACCGGGACAGGGGGCGCTCGAACACTGAAGCTTTCTTT	CSASNRDRGRSNTEAFF	TRBV20-1	TRBJ1-1	few	TRBD1
TGTGCCAGCTCACCGACTAGCGGGCGCTCCTACAATGAGCAGTTCTTC	CASSPTSGRSYNEQFF	TRBV18	TRBJ2-1	once	TRBD2
TGTGCCAGCAGTGAATGGGCGGTGAACACTGAAGCTTTCTTT	CASSEWAVNTEAFF	TRBV2	TRBJ1-1	.	.
TGTGCCAGCAGCTTGGTGAATTCACCCCTCCACTTT	CASSLVNSPLHF	TRBV5-5	TRBJ1-6	.	.
TGTGCCAGTAGTGCGCCAAACAGGGTCTCTGGCACAGATACGCAGTATTTT	CASSAPNRVSGTDTQYF	TRBV19	TRBJ2-3	.	.
TGTGCCAGCAGCTTAGCGATGGCAGGGGTAAACACTGAAGCTTTCTTT	CASSLAMAGVNTEAFF	TRBV7-2	TRBJ1-1	few	.
TGTGCCAGCAGCACGAAGCAGGGGGGGGAGCAGTACTTC	CASSTKQGGEQYF	TRBV27	TRBJ2-7	.	.
TGTGCCAGCAGCGCGGGGGGAACCGGGGAGCTGTTTTTT	CASSAGGTGELFF	TRBV9	TRBJ2-2	once	TRBD2
TGCGCCAGCACATCGGACTGGCGGACCGGGGAGCTGTTTTTT	CASTSDWRTGELFF	TRBV10-1	TRBJ2-2	.	.
TGTGCCAGCAGCTACAGGGGTTACGAGCAGTACTTC	CASSYRGYEQYF	TRBV6-5	TRBJ2-7	.	TRBD1
TGTGCCAGCAGCATGTGGATGACAGGGTATGGCTACACCTTC	CASSMWMTGYGYTF	TRBV25-1	TRBJ1-2	.	TRBD1
TGCGCCAGCAGCTTGGAGGGGCAGGGCTCCTATAATTCACCCCTCCACTTT	CASSLEGQGSYNSPLHF	TRBV5-1	TRBJ1-6	.	.
TGCGCCAGCAGTCAGGGGTACAATCAGCCCCAGCATTTT	CASSQGYNQPQHF	TRBV10-1	TRBJ1-5	.	.
TGTGCCAGCAGCTCTCCGGGACTAGTGGTTGAGCAGTTCTTC	CASSSPGLVVEQFF	TRBV7-3	TRBJ2-1	.	TRBD2
TGTGCCAGCAGCGCGGGACCGAATCAGCCCCAGCATTTT	CASSAGPNQPQHF	TRBV9	TRBJ1-5	.	.
TGTGCCAGCAGTGCCCGCGGACGGTCCAATCAGCCCCAGCATTTT	CASSARGRSNQPQHF	TRBV2	TRBJ1-5	.	.
TGTGCCAGCAGCTTAACGGGGGACAGGGGGAATGGCTACACCTTC	CASSLTGDRGNGYTF	TRBV7-3	TRBJ1-2	.	TRBD1